One T cell receptor (beta chain) is described in this entry. The time point denotes: cycle 4 day 1 (C4D1), after six to seven weeks of nivolumab. All patients relapsed after autologous stem cell transplantation, and brentuximab vedotin exposure varied. CDR1 and CDR2 from the germline V gene are WNHNN and SYGVQD (reference sequence). Trimming removed 2 bases from V and 3 bases from J, with 11 bases in between. The CDR3 extends over 14 amino acids. The data belong to a study of PD-1 blockade in classical Hodgkin lymphoma. Study summary: Intravenous delivery of nivolumab at 3 mg/kg to patients occurred every 2 weeks.

Method: immunoSEQ multiplex PCR; TCRdb's copy keeps in-frame clones and lacks some. The table has tens of thousands of clones, nearly 90% seen once; the top ten hold about 8.1%. The V call is TRBV10-1, the J call TRBJ2-7; possible D gene TRBD1, 6 bases. Specimen: peripheral blood mononuclear cells (PBMCs), collected before the fourth cycle of nivolumab. The receptor was derived from a human donor with classical Hodgkin lymphoma. The CDR3 is CASSENREFYEQYF. For the CDR3, the DNA is TGCGCCAGCAGTGAGAACAGGGAGTTCTACGAGCAGTACTTC.